This TCR beta chain was sequenced in a study of cytomegalovirus exposure and HLA in healthy donors. Study information: It was reported in a later analysis that the approximately 120 validation repertoires used the same platform as the 650 to 800 first-cohort repertoires. Findings of the study overall: The majority of TCR sequences were rare, yet some public TCRs appeared in many donors. Listed as cytomegalovirus-associated were roughly 180 TCR beta chains. Clusters of TCRs from the first cohort tended to co-occur in the 95 to 150 validation repertoires (as a later analysis found).

CDR3 size: 15 residues. The ends were cut back, 5 bases at V and 2 bases at J, with 15 bases in the middle. From germline, CDR1 is MDHEN and CDR2 SYDVKM. Only in-frame clones appear in the TCRdb table, and some are missing; sequencing was by immunoSEQ multiplex PCR. Altogether about 130,000 clones are present, 75% to 90% being singletons, with the ten largest covering 0.95% to 1.3%. About this clone itself: What it binds is not known.

This sequence joins TRBV28 and TRBJ1-2; tentative D call: TRBD1 (5 bases). Sequenced sample: PBMCs. The clonotype originates from a woman aged 18 to 35 in good health and CMV-seronegative. The CDR3 nucleotides are TGTGCCAGCAGTCCCGCGGCAGGGCCAAACTATGGCTACACCTTC. It encodes CASSPAAGPNYGYTF.